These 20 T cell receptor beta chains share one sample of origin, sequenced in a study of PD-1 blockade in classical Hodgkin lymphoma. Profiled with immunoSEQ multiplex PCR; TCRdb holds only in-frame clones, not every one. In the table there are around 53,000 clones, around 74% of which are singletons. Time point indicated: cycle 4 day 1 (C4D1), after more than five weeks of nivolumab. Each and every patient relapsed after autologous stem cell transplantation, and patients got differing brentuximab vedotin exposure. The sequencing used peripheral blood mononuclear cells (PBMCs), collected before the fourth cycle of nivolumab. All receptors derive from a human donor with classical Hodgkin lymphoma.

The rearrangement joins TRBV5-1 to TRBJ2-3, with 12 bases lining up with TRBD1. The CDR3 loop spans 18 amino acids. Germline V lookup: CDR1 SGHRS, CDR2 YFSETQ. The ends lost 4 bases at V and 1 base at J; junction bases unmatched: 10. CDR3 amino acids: CASSPYPGTGGRTDTQYF. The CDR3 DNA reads TGCGCCAGCAGCCCTTACCCCGGGACAGGGGGCCGCACAGATACGCAGTATTTT.

CDR3 residues: CATSRGVTGDEKLFF. The CDR3 coding sequence is TGTGCCACCTCGAGAGGGGTTACAGGGGATGAAAAACTGTTTTTT. The V call is TRBV5-4, the J call TRBJ1-4; 7 bases map to TRBD1. Germline V gene data show CDR1 as SGHNT and CDR2 as YYREEE (reference sequence). Trimming at V came to 9 bases and at J to 6 bases, leaving 14 bases not matched to a gene. The CDR3 is 15 amino acids.

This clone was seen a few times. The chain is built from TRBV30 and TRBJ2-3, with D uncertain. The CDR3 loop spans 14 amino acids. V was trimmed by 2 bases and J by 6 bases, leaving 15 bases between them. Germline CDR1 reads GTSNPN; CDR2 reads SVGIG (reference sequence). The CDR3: CAWSRSPPADTQYF. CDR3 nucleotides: TGTGCCTGGAGTCGGTCCCCCCCAGCGGATACGCAGTATTTT.

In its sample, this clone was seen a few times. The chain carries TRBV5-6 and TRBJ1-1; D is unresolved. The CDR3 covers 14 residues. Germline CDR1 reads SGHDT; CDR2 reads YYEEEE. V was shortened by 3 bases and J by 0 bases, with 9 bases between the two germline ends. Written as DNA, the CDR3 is TGTGCCAGCAGCTCCCCGTTGATGAACACTGAAGCTTTCTTT. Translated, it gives CASSSPLMNTEAFF.

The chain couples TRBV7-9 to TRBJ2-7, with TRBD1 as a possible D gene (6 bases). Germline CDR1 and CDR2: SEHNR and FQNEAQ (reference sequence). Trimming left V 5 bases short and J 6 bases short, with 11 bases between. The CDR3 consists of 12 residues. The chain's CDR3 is CASSPQGSEQYF. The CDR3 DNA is TGTGCCAGCAGCCCACAGGGAAGCGAGCAGTACTTC.

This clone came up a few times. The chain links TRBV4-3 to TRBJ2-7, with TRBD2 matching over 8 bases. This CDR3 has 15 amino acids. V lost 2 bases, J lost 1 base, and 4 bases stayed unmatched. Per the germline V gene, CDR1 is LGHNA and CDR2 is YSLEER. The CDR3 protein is CASSQPTSGSYEQYF. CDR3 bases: TGCGCCAGCAGCCAACCAACTAGCGGATCCTACGAGCAGTACTTC.

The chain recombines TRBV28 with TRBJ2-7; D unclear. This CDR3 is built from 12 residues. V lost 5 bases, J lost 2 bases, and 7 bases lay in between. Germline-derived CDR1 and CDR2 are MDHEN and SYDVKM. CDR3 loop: CASSVTAYEQYF. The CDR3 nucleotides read TGTGCCAGCAGTGTTACCGCCTACGAGCAGTACTTC.

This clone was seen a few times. CDR3 nucleotide sequence: TGCAGCGTTGGGTCCTACAATGAGCAGTTCTTC. It codes for CSVGSYNEQFF. This chain uses TRBV29-1 with TRBJ2-1; no clear D. Germline values: CDR1 SQVTM, CDR2 ANQGSEA. With 4 bases removed from V and 1 base from J, the gap between germline ends came to 2 bases. The CDR3 loop spans 11 amino acids.

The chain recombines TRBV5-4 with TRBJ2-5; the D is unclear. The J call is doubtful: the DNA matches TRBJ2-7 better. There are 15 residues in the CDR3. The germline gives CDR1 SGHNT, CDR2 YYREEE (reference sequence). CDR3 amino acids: CASSREAVLPYEQYF. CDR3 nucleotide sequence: TGTGCCAGCAGCCGTGAGGCAGTCTTACCCTACGAGCAGTACTTC.

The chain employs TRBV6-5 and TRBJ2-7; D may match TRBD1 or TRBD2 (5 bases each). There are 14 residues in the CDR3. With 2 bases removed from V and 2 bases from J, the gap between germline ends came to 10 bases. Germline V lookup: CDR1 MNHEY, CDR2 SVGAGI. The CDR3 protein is CASSYSLGAYEQYF. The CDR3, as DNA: TGTGCCAGCAGTTACAGCCTGGGGGCCTACGAGCAGTACTTC.

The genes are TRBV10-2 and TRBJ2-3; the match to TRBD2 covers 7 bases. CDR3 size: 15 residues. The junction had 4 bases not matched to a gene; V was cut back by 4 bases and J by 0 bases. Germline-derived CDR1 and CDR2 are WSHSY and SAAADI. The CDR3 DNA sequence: TGCGCCAGCAGTGGGACTAGAGAAAGCACAGATACGCAGTATTTT. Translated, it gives CASSGTRESTDTQYF.

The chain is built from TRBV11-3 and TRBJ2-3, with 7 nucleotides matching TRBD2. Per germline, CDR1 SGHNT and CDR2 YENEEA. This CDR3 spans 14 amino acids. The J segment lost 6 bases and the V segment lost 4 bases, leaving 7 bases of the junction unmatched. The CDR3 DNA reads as TGTGCCAGCAGCTCCCCCAGGGAGGGGGATACGCAGTATTTT. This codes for CASSSPREGDTQYF.

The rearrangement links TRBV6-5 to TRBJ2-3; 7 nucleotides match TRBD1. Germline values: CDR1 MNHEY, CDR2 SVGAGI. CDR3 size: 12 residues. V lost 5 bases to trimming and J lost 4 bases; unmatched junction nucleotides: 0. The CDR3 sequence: CASSTGADTQYF. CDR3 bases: TGTGCCAGCAGTACAGGGGCAGATACGCAGTATTTT.

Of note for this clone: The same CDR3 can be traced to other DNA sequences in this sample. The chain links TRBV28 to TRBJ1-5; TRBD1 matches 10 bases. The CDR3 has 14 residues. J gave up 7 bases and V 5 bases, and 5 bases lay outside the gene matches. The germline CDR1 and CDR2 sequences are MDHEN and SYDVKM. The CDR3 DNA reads TGTGCCAGCAGTACCGGGACAGGGGTCCAGCCCCAGCATTTT. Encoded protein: CASSTGTGVQPQHF.

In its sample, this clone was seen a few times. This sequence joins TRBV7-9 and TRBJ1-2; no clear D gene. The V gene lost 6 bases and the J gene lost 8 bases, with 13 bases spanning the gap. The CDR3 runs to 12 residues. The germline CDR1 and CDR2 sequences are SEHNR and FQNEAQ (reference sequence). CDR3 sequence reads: CASRPTGGGYTF. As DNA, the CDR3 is TGTGCCAGCAGACCTACCGGAGGAGGCTACACCTTC.

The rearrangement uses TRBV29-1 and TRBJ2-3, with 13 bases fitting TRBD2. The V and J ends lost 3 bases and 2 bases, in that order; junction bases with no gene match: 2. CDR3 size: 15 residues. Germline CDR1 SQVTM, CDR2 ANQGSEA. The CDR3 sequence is CSVDGTSGNTDTQYF. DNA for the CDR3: TGCAGCGTTGACGGGACTAGCGGGAACACAGATACGCAGTATTTT.

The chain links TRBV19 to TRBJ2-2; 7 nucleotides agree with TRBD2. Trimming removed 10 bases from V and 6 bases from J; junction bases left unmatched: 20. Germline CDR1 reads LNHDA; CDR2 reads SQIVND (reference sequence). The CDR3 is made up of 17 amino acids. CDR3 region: CAKPGRRDYSTPGELFF. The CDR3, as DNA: TGTGCCAAACCGGGACGGAGGGACTATAGCACCCCCGGGGAGCTGTTTTTT.

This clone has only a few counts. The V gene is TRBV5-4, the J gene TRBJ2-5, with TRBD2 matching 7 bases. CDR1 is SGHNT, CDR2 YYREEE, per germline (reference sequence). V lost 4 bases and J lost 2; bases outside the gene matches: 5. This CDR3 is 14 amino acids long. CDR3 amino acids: CASSVPGGQETQYF. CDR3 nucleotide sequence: TGTGCCAGCAGCGTCCCGGGGGGACAAGAGACCCAGTACTTC.

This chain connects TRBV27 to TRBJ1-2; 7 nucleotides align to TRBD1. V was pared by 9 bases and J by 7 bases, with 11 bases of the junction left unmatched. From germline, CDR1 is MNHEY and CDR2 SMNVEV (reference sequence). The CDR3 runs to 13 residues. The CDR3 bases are TGTGCCAGTACGACAGGGTCATCTAGTGGCTACACCTTC. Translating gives CASTTGSSSGYTF.

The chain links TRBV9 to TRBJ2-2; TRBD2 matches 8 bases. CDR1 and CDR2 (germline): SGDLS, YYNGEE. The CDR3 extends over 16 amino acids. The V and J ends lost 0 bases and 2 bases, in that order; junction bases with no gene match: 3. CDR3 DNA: TGTGCCAGCAGCGTAGCTCTAGCGGGTAACACCGGGGAGCTGTTTTTT. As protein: CASSVALAGNTGELFF.